This TCR beta chain was profiled in a study of blood T cell repertoires in COVID-19. About the study: T cells, B-cell-depleted T cells, or PBMCs supplied cDNA or gDNA.

Assignments of participants to cohorts depended upon their own reported clinical history. During the 2 weeks before they entered the study, exposed participants had met someone with a PCR-confirmed or clinician-diagnosed COVID-19 case. The protocol was immunoSEQ multiplex PCR, while the TCRdb copy is restricted to in-frame clones and leaves out a portion. The data hold under 200,000 clones, with about four fifths observed a single time. The clonotype comes from a woman between 25 and 40 years old who had been exposed to COVID-19. Material for sequencing was PBMCs or T cells enriched from blood (not recorded which).

The CDR3 bases are TGTGCCAGCAACCTTGACATAACACGCAACACTGAAGCTTTCTTT. Its translation is CASNLDITRNTEAFF. The chain links TRBV5-4 to TRBJ1-1; no clear D gene. Germline CDR1 and CDR2: SGHNT and YYREEE (reference sequence). The CDR3 length is 15 residues. V was shortened by 6 bases and J by 2 bases, with 17 bases between the two germline ends.